These 8 T cell receptor beta chains were all obtained from the same sample, sequenced in a study of PD-1 blockade in classical Hodgkin lymphoma (dated by TCRdb to between 2020 and 2021). Explained via the paper, the time point label denotes: cycle 2 day 1 (C2D1) of nivolumab. Relapse after autologous stem cell transplantation had occurred in all trial patients, and cohorts A, B and C were distinguished by prior brentuximab vedotin exposure. The library was obtained by the immunoSEQ multiplex PCR assay. The source is immuneACCESS, and TCRdb retained only in-frame sequences with V and J called. Part of the clones is not carried over; for the studies checked, unresolved V genes explain less than half of this, and the remainder is unexplained. A total of roughly 15,000 clones appear in this sample, approximately 68% of them only once. The top ten clonotypes cover around 8.3% of the sample. The specimen comprised peripheral blood mononuclear cells (PBMCs), sampled before the second cycle of nivolumab. These receptors were obtained from a human donor with classical Hodgkin lymphoma.

This sequence joins TRBV11-2 and TRBJ2-1; TRBD2 matches at 8 bases. This CDR3 contains 18 residues. V was pared by 1 base and J by 0 bases, with 8 bases of the junction left unmatched. Per the germline V gene, CDR1 is SGHAT and CDR2 is FQNNGV. This CDR3 reads CASSLGGSGGSSYNEQFF. Written as DNA, the CDR3 is TGTGCCAGCAGCTTAGGTGGGTCGGGAGGGAGCTCCTACAATGAGCAGTTCTTC.

This clone was seen only once. The chain is built from TRBV10-3 and TRBJ1-3, with TRBD1 as a possible D gene (6 bases). Germline V gene sequence: CDR1 ENHRY, CDR2 SYGVKD. V was pared by 4 bases and J by 3 bases, with 22 bases between. The CDR3 contains 18 residues. As DNA, the CDR3 is TGTGCCATCAGTGTCCCAACTTCTTGGGGGCAGATTGGAAACACCATATATTTT. This gives the protein CAISVPTSWGQIGNTIYF.

This chain uses TRBV27 with TRBJ1-5; D unresolved. The CDR3 loop spans 14 amino acids. V lost 5 bases, J lost 8 bases, and 16 bases lay in between. Germline-derived CDR1 and CDR2 are MNHEY and SMNVEV (reference sequence). CDR3 region: CASSPTPGFKPQHF. The CDR3, as DNA: TGTGCCAGCAGTCCAACCCCAGGTTTTAAGCCCCAGCATTTT.

The chain joins TRBV20-1 to TRBJ1-2; D is uncertain. With 7 bases removed from V and 7 bases from J, the gap between germline ends came to 10 bases. Germline CDR1 reads DFQATT; CDR2 reads SNEGSKA (reference sequence). The CDR3 is 10 amino acids. The CDR3 DNA sequence: TGCAGTGATCAAACCCGTGGCTACACCTTC. Its translation is CSDQTRGYTF.

This clone was counted once. The chain is built from TRBV2 and TRBJ1-5, with 10 bases lining up with TRBD1. Germline CDR1 and CDR2: SNHLY and FYNNEI. This CDR3 contains 13 residues. J was trimmed by 5 bases and V by 6 bases; bases with no gene match: 1. The CDR3 DNA is TGTGCCAGCAGCGGGACAGGGGATCAGCCCCAGCATTTT. Its translation is CASSGTGDQPQHF.

J is TRBJ2-7 and V is TRBV6-1; possibly TRBD2 for D (6 bases). V gave up 7 bases and J gave up 0 bases, with 16 bases separating them. Germline-derived CDR1 and CDR2 are MNHNS and SASEGT. CDR3 length equals 15 residues. The CDR3 DNA reads as TGTGCCAGCACCGACGGACTAACTAACTCCTACGAGCAGTACTTC. This sequence encodes CASTDGLTNSYEQYF.

With respect to this clone: With a much larger clone just one base away, this may be a read error. Additional DNA sequences in this sample encode the identical CDR3. The rearrangement links TRBV4-1 to TRBJ1-1, with TRBD1 as a possible D gene (5 bases). Germline CDR1 MGHRA, CDR2 YSYEKL. This CDR3 spans 14 amino acids. Trimming removed 0 bases at V and 5 bases at J, with 10 bases between. This CDR3 reads CASSQDREGTEAFF. The CDR3 DNA reads as TGCGCCAGCAGCCAAGATCGGGAGGGGACTGAAGCTTTCTTT.

The chain joins TRBV5-1 to TRBJ1-3, with D unresolved. Germline CDR1 and CDR2: SGHRS and YFSETQ. V was trimmed by 4 bases and J by 1 base, leaving 6 bases between them. CDR3 length equals 13 residues. CDR3: CASSPQSGNTIYF. The DNA for the CDR3 is TGCGCCAGCAGCCCCCAGTCTGGAAACACCATATATTTT.